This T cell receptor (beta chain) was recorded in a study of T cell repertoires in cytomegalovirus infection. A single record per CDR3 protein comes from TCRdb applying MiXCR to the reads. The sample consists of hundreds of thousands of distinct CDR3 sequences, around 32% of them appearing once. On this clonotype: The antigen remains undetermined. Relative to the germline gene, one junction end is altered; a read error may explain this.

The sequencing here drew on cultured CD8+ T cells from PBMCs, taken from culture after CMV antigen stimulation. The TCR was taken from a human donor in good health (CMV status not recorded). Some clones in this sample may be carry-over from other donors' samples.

The CDR3 nucleotides read TGTGCCAACAGCCCCGGGGGTGGAGGGACAGGGGCCTACAATGAGCAGTTCTTC. This codes for CANSPGGGGTGAYNEQFF. The chain combines TRBV13 with TRBJ2-1, with 10 bases aligning to TRBD1. CDR3 size: 18 residues. Germline CDR1 reads PRHDT; CDR2 reads FYEKMQ (reference sequence).